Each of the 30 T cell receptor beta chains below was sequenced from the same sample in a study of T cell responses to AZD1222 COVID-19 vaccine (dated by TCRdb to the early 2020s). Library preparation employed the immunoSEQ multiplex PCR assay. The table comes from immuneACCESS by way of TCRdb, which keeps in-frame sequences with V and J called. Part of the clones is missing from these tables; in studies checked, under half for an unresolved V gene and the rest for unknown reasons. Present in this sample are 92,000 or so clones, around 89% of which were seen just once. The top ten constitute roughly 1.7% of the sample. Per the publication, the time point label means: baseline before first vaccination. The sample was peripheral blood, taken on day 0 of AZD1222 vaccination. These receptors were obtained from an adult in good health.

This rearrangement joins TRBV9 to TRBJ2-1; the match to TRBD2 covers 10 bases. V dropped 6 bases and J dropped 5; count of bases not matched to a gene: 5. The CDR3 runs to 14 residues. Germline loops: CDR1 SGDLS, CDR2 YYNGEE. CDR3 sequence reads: CASNSGLADNEQFF. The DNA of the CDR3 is TGTGCCAGCAACTCCGGACTAGCGGACAATGAGCAGTTCTTC. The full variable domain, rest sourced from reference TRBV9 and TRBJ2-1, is DSGVTQTPKHLITATGQRVTLRCSPRSGDLSVYWYQQSLDQGLQFLIQYYNGEERAKGNILERFSAQQFPDLHSELNLSSLELGDSALYFCASNSGLADNEQFFGPGTRLTVL.

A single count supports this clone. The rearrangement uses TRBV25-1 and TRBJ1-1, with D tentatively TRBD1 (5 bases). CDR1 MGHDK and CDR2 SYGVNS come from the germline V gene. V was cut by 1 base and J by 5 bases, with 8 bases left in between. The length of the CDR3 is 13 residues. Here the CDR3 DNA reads TGTGCCAGCAGTGAATTAAGGGGAACTGAAGCTTTCTTT. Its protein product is CASSELRGTEAFF.

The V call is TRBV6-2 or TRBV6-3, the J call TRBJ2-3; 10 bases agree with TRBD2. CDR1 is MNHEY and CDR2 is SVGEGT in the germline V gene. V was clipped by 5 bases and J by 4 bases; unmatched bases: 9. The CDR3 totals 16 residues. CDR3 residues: CASSPTTSGESDTQYF. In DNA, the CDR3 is TGTGCCAGCAGTCCCACTACTAGCGGGGAATCAGATACGCAGTATTTT.

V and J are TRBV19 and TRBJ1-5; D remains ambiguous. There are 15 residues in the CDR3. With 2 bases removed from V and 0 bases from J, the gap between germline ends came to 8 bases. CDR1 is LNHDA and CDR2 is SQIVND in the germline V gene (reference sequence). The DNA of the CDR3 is TGTGCCAGTAGTATACAGCCCTATAGCAATCAGCCCCAGCATTTT. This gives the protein CASSIQPYSNQPQHF.

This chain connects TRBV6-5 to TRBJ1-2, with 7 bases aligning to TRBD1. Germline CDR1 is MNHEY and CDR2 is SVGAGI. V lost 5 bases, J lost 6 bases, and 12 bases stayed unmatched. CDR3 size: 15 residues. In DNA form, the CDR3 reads TGTGCCAGCAGTACGGGGGACAGCTCAAGGGATGGCTACACCTTC. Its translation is CASSTGDSSRDGYTF.

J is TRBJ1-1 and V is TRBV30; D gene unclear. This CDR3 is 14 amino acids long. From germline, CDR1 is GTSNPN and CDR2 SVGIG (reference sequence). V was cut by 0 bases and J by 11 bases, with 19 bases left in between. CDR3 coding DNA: TGTGCCTGGAGTGTACGTGGGGAGGTGGGCGCGGCTTTCTTT. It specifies CAWSVRGEVGAAFF.

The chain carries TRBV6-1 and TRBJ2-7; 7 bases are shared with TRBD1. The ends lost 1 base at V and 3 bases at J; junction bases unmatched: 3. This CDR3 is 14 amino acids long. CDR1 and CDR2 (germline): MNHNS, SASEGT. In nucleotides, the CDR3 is TGTGCCAGCAGTGAAGTCAGGGGGAGCTACGAGCAGTACTTC. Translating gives CASSEVRGSYEQYF.

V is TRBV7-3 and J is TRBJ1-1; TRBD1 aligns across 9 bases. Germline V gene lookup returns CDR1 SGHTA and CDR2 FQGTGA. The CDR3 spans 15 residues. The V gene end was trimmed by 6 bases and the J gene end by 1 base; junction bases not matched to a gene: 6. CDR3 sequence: CASRSTGQGNTEAFF. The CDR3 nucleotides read TGTGCCAGCAGATCCACGGGACAGGGGAACACTGAAGCTTTCTTT.

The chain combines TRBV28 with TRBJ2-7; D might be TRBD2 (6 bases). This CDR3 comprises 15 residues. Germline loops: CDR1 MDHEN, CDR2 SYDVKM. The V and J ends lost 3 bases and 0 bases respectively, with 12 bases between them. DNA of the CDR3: TGTGCCAGCAGTTTCGTCGCGGGACCCTCCTACGAGCAGTACTTC. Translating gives CASSFVAGPSYEQYF.

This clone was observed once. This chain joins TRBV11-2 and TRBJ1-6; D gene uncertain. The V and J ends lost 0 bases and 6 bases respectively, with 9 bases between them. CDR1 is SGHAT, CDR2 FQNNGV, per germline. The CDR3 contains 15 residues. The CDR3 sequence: CASSLEGQVNSPLHF. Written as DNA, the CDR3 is TGTGCCAGCAGCTTAGAAGGGCAGGTTAATTCACCCCTCCACTTT.

Here the CDR3 reads CASSPPDSYGYTF. The CDR3 DNA sequence: TGTGCCAGCAGTCCGCCGGACAGTTATGGCTACACCTTC. V gene TRBV6-5 combines with J gene TRBJ1-2; possible D gene TRBD1, 6 bases. Germline V gene data show CDR1 as MNHEY and CDR2 as SVGAGI. This CDR3 has 13 amino acids. V dropped 5 bases and J dropped 5 bases, with 12 bases sitting between them.

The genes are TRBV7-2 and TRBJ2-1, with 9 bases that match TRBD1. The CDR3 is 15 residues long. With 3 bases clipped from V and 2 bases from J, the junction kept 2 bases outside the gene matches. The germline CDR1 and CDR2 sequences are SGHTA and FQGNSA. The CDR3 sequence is CASSFTGGPYNEQFF. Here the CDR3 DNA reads TGTGCCAGCAGCTTTACAGGGGGCCCCTACAATGAGCAGTTCTTC.

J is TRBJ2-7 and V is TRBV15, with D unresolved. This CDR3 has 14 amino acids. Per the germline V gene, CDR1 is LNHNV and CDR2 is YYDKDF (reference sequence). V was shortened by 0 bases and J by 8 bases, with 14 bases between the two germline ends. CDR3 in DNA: TGTGCCACCAGCAGAGATCCCTCTGCCGGTCAGCAGTACTTC. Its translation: CATSRDPSAGQQYF.

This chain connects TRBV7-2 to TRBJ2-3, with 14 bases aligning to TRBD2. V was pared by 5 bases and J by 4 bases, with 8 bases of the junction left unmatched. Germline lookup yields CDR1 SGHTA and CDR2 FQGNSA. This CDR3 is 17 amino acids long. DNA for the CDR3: TGTGCCAGCAGCCGTAAGACTAGCGGGGGGGCGGCAGATACGCAGTATTTT. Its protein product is CASSRKTSGGAADTQYF.

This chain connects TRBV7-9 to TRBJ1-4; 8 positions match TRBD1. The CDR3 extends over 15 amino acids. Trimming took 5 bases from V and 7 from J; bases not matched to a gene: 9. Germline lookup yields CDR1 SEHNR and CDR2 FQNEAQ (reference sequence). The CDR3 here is CASSVSTGVTEKLFF. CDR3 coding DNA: TGTGCCAGCAGCGTATCGACAGGGGTAACTGAAAAACTGTTTTTT.

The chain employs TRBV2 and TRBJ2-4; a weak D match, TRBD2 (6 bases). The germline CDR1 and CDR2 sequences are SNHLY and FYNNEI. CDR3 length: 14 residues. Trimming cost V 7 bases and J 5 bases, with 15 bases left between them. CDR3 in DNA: TGTGCCAGCACCGGCAGGGACTTCGAAAACATTCAGTACTTC. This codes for CASTGRDFENIQYF.

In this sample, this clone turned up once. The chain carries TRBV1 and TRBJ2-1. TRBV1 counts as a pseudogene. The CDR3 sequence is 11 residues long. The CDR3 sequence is CTSSQGKRQFF. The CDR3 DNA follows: TGCACCAGCAGCCAGGGGAAACGTCAGTTCTTC.

The CDR3 spells CATRDTQAYGYTF. CDR3 DNA sequence: TGTGCCACTCGGGACACTCAGGCCTATGGCTACACCTTC. The chain links TRBV6-5 to TRBJ1-2; the D gene is possibly TRBD1 (6 bases). The CDR3 covers 13 residues. V lost 10 bases and J lost 4, with 16 bases in between. CDR1 is MNHEY, CDR2 SVGAGI, per germline.

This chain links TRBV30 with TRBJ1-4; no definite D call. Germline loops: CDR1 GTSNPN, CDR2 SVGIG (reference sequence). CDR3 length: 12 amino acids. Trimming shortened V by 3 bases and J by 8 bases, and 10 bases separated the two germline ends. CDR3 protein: CAWSFNREKLFF. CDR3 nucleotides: TGTGCCTGGAGCTTTAATAGGGAAAAACTGTTTTTT. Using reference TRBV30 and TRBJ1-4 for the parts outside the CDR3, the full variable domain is SQTIHQWPATLVQPVGSPLSLECTVEGTSNPNLYWYRQAAGRGLQLLFYSVGIGQISSEVPQNLSASRPQDRQFILSSKKLLLSDSGFYLCAWSFNREKLFFGSGTQLSVL.

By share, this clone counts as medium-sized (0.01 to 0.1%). CDR3 in amino acids: CAWSVPRQTYNSPLHF. The CDR3 DNA reads TGTGCCTGGAGTGTACCCCGACAAACCTATAATTCACCCCTCCACTTT. The rearrangement joins TRBV30 to TRBJ1-6; D not certain. Trimming stripped 0 bases from V and 2 bases from J, with 11 bases between. CDR1 and CDR2 from the germline V gene are GTSNPN and SVGIG (reference sequence). CDR3 length: 16 residues.

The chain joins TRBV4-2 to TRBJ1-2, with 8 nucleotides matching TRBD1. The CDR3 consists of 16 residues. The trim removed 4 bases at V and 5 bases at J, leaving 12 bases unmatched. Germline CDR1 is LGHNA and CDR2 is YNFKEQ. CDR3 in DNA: TGTGCCAGCAGCCCGCCGTACAGGGGGGTAGAGTATGGCTACACCTTC. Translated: CASSPPYRGVEYGYTF.

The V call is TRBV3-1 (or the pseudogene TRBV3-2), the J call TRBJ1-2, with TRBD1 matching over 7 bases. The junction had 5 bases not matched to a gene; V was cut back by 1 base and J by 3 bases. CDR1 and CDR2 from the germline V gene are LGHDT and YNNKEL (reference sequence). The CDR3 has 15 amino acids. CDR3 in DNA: TGTGCCAGCAGCCAAGCTCCCGGGACAGACTATGGCTACACCTTC. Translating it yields CASSQAPGTDYGYTF.

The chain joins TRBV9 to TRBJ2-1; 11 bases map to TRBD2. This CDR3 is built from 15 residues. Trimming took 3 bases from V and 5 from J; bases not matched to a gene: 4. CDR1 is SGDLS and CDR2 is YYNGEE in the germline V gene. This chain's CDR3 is CASSALAGGNNEQFF. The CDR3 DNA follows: TGTGCCAGCAGCGCATTAGCGGGGGGGAACAATGAGCAGTTCTTC. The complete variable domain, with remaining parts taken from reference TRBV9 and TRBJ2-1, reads DSGVTQTPKHLITATGQRVTLRCSPRSGDLSVYWYQQSLDQGLQFLIQYYNGEERAKGNILERFSAQQFPDLHSELNLSSLELGDSALYFCASSALAGGNNEQFFGPGTRLTVL.

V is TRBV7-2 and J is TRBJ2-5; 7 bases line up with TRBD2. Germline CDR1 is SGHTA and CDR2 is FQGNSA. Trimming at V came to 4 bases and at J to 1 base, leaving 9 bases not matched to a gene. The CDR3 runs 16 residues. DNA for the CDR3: TGTGCCAGCAGCTCCCCAAGCGGGACGGTCCAAGAGACCCAGTACTTC. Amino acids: CASSSPSGTVQETQYF.

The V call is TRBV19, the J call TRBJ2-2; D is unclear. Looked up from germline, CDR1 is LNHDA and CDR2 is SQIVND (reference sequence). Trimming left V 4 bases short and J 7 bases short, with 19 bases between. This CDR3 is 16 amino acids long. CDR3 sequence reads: CASSTSRGVSGGELFF. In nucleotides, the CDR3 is TGTGCCAGTAGTACCTCCCGAGGAGTGTCCGGCGGGGAGCTGTTTTTT.

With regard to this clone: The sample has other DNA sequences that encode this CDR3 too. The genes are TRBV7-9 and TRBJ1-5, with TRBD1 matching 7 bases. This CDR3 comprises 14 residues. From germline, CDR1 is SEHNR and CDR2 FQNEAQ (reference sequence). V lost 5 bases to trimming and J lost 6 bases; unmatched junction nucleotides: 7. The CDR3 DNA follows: TGTGCCAGCAGCCCGGGGCAGGGGGTTCAGCCCCAGCATTTT. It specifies CASSPGQGVQPQHF.

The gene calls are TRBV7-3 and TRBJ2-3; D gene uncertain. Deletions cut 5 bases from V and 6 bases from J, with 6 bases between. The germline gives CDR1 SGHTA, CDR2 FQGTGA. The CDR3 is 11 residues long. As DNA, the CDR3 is TGTGCCAGCAGCCGTGGGGATACGCAGTATTTT. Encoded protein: CASSRGDTQYF.

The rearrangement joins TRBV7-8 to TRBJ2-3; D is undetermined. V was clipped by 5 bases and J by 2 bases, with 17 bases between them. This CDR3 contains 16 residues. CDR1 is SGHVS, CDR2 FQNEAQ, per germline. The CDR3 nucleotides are TGTGCCAGCAGCCTGAGGAGCCCGCTATTCACAGATACGCAGTATTTT. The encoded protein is CASSLRSPLFTDTQYF.

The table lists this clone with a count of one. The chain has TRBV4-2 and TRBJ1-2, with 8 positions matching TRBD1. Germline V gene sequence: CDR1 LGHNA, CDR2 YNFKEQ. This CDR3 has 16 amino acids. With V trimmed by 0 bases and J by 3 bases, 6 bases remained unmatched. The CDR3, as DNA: TGTGCCAGCAGCCAAGAACGACAGGGGCATTACTATGGCTACACCTTC. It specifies CASSQERQGHYYGYTF.

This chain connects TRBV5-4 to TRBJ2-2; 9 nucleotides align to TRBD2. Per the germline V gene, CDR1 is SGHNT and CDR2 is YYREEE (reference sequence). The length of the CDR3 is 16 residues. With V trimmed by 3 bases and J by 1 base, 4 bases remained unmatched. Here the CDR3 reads CASSWGLALNTGELFF. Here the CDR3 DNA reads TGTGCCAGCAGCTGGGGACTAGCTTTGAACACCGGGGAGCTGTTTTTT.